The T cell receptor (beta chain) under discussion was sequenced for a study of T cell changes during pregnancy in multiple sclerosis. With 1 base clipped from V and 2 bases from J, the junction kept 8 bases outside the gene matches. The CDR3 length is 17 residues. The germline V gene encodes CDR1 SGHNT and CDR2 YYREEE (reference sequence). Profiling relied on immunoSEQ multiplex PCR, and the TCRdb table lists in-frame clones only, not all of them. The profile shows around 50,000 clones, approximately 95% of them singletons. The TCR originated in a female donor with multiple sclerosis, enrolled in a pregnancy study. The material sequenced was CD8+ T cells from peripheral blood mononuclear cells, taken in the first trimester of pregnancy. The V call is TRBV5-4, the J call TRBJ2-3, with 9 bases that match TRBD2. CDR3 region: CASSLIGTSRHTDTQYF. The CDR3 nucleotides are TGTGCCAGCAGCTTGATCGGGACTAGCCGGCACACAGATACGCAGTATTTT.